This T cell receptor (beta chain) derives from a study of graft-versus-host responses after intestinal transplantation. Data came from immunoSEQ multiplex PCR; TCRdb stores just in-frame clones and leaves some out. The sample holds fewer than 85,000 clones, roughly 94% seen once. The study, taken as a whole, reports: Recipient marrow showed GvH clones, some seen first in ileum or blood.

Germline loops: CDR1 SGHDT, CDR2 YYEEEE. The V and J ends lost 0 bases and 2 bases respectively, with 12 bases between them. The CDR3 totals 15 residues. On this clone itself: Its antigen is still unknown.

This sequence joins TRBV5-6 and TRBJ2-7; D remains unclear. The specimen comprised unstimulated CD8+ T cells sorted from spleen or lymph node cells, sampled before intestinal transplant. The clonotype originates from a human donor who received an intestinal transplant. The CDR3 sequence: CASSLDGQFPYEQYF. The CDR3 DNA sequence: TGTGCCAGCAGCTTGGATGGGCAGTTTCCCTACGAGCAGTACTTC.